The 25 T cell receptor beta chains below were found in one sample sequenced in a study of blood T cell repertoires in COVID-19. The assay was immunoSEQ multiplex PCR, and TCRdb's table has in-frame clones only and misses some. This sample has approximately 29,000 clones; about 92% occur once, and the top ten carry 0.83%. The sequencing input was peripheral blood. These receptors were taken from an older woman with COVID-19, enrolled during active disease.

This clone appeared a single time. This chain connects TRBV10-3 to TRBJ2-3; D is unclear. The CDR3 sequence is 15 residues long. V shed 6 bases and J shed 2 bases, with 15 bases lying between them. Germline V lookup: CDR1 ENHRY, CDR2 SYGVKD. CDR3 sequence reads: CAISWAQSPTDTQYF. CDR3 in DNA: TGTGCCATCAGCTGGGCCCAGTCCCCCACAGATACGCAGTATTTT.

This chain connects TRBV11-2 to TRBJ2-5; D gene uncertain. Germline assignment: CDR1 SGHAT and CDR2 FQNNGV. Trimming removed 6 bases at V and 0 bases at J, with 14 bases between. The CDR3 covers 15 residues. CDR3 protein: CASSSLLANQETQYF. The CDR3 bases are TGTGCCAGCAGTTCCCTCCTCGCGAACCAAGAGACCCAGTACTTC.

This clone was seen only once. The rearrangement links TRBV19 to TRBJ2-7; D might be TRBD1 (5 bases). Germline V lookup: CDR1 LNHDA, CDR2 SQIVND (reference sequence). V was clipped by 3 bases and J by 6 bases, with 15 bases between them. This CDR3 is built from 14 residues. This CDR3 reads CASSISWGDSEQYF. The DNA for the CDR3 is TGTGCCAGTAGTATTTCTTGGGGCGATTCCGAGCAGTACTTC.

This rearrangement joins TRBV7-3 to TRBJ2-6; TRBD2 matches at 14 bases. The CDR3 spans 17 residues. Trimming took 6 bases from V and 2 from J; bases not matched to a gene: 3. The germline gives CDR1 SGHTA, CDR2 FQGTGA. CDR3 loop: CASSLGLAGAGANVLTF. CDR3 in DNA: TGTGCCAGCAGTTTGGGACTAGCGGGAGCTGGGGCCAACGTCCTGACTTTC.

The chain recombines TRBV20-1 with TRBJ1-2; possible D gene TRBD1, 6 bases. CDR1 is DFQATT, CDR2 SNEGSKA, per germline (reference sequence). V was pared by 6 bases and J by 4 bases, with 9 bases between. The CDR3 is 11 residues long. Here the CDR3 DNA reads TGCAGTGCCCAGGGGAGCTATGGCTACACCTTC. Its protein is CSAQGSYGYTF.

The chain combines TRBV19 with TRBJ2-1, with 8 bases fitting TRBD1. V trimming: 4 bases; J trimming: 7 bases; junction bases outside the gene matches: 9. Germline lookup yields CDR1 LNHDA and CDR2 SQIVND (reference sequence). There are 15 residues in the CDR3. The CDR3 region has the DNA TGTGCCAGTAGTAGCCGGGACAGGCGATATAATGAGCAGTTCTTC. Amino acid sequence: CASSSRDRRYNEQFF.

The CDR3: CASSSLAAAINEKLFF. The CDR3 bases are TGTGCCAGCAGCTCCCTAGCGGCAGCCATTAATGAAAAACTGTTTTTT. This sequence joins TRBV7-9 and TRBJ1-4; D is ambiguous. Deletions cut 4 bases from V and 4 bases from J, with 16 bases between. This CDR3 comprises 16 residues. Germline V lookup: CDR1 SEHNR, CDR2 FQNEAQ (reference sequence).

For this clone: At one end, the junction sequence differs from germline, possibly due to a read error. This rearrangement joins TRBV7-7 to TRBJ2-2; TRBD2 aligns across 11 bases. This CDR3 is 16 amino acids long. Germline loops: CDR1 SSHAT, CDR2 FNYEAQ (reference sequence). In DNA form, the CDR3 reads TGTGCTAGCAGCCCTGGACTAGCGGGGAACACCGGGGAGCTGTTTTTT. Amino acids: CASSPGLAGNTGELFF.

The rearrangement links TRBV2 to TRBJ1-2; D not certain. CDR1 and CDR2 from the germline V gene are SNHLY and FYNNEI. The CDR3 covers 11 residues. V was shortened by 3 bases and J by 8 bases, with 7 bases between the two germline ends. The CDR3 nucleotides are TGTGCCAGCAGTGAGGGCAGGGGCTACACCTTC. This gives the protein CASSEGRGYTF.

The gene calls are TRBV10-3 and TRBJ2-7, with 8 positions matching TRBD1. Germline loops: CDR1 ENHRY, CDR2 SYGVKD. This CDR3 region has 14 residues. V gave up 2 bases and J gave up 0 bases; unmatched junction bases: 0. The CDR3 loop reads CAISETGGSYEQYF. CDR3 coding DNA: TGTGCCATCAGTGAGACAGGGGGCTCCTACGAGCAGTACTTC.

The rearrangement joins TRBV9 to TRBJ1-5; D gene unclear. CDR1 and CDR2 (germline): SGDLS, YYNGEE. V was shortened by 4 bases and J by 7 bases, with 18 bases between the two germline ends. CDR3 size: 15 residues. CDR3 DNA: TGTGCCAGCAGCCCAGAAGGGAGGGTGGGCCAGCCCCAGCATTTT. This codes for CASSPEGRVGQPQHF.

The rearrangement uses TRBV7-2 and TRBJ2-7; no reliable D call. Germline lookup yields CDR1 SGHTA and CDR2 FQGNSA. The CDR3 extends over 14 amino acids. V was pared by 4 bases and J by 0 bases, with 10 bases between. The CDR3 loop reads CASSSMSSSYEQYF. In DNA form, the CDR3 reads TGTGCCAGCAGCTCTATGTCGTCCTCCTACGAGCAGTACTTC.

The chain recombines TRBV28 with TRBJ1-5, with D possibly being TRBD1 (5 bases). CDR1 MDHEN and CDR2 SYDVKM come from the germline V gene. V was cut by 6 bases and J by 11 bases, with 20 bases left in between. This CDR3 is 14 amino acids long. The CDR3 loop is CASSLFFRAGAQHF. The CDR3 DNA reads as TGTGCCAGCAGCCTATTTTTTAGGGCGGGGGCCCAGCATTTT.

The CDR3 DNA reads TGTGCCAGCAGTGTAAGGGGTGCGGAAAATTCACCCCTCCACTTT. Its translation: CASSVRGAENSPLHF. The chain links TRBV2 to TRBJ1-6, with D possibly matching TRBD1 (5 bases). Germline lookup yields CDR1 SNHLY and CDR2 FYNNEI. The V and J ends lost 4 bases and 7 bases respectively, with 14 bases between them. The CDR3 length is 15 residues.

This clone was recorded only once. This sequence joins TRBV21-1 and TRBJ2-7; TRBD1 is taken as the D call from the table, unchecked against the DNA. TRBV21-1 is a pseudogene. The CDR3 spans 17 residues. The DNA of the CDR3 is TGTGCCAGCAGCAAAGGGCCAGGGGCGGTTTTATCCTACGAGCAGTACTTC. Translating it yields CASSKGPGAVLSYEQYF.

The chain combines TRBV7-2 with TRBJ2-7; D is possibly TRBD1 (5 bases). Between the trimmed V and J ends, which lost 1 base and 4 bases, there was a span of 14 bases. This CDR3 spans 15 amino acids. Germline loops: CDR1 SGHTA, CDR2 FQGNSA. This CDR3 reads CASSLDPQGRYEQYF. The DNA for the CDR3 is TGTGCCAGCAGCTTAGATCCCCAGGGCCGGTACGAGCAGTACTTC. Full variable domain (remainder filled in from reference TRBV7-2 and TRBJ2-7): GAGVSQSPSNKVTEKGKDVELRCDPISGHTALYWYRQSLGQGLEFLIYFQGNSAPDKSGLPSDRFSAERTGGSVSTLTIQRTQQEDSAVYLCASSLDPQGRYEQYFGPGTRLTVT.

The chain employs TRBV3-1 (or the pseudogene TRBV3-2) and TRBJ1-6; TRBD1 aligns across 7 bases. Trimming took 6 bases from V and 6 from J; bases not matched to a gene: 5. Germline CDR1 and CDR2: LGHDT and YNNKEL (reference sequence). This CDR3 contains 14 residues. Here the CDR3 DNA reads TGTGCCAGCAGGCCGACAGGGTTTAATTCACCCCTCCACTTT. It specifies CASRPTGFNSPLHF.

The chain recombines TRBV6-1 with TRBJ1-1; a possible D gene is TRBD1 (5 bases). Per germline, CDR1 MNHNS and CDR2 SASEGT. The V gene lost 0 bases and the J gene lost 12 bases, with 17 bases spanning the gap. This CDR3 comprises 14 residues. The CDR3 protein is CASSEAGRAGGTFF. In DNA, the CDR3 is TGTGCCAGCAGTGAAGCGGGCAGGGCGGGGGGAACTTTCTTT.

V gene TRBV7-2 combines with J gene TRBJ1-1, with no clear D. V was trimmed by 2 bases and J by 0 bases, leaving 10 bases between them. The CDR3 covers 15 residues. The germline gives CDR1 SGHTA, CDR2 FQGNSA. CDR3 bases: TGTGCCAGCAGCTTATTTGACTCATTGAACACTGAAGCTTTCTTT. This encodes CASSLFDSLNTEAFF.

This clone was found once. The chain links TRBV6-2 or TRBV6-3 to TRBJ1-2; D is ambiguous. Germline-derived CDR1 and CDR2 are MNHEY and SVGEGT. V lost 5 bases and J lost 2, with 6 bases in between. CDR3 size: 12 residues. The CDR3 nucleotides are TGTGCCAGCAGTAAAGCGAACTATGGCTACACCTTC. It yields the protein CASSKANYGYTF.

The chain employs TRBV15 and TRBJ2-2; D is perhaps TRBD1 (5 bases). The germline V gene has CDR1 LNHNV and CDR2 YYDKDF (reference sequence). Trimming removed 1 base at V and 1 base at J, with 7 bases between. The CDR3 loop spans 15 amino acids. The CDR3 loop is CATSRVQGNTGELFF. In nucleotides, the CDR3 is TGTGCCACCAGCAGAGTGCAGGGGAACACCGGGGAGCTGTTTTTT.

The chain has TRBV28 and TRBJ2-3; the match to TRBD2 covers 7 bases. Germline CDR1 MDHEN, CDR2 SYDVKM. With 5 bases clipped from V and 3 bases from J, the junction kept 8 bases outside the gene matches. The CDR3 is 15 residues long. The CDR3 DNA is TGTGCCAGCAGTACCCCCATGGGGGGGACAGATACGCAGTATTTT. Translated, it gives CASSTPMGGTDTQYF. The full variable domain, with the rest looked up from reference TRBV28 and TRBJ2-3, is DVKVTQSSRYLVKRTGEKVFLECVQDMDHENMFWYRQDPGLGLRLIYFSYDVKMKEKGDIPEGYSVSREKKERFSLILESASTNQTSMYLCASSTPMGGTDTQYFGPGTRLTVL.

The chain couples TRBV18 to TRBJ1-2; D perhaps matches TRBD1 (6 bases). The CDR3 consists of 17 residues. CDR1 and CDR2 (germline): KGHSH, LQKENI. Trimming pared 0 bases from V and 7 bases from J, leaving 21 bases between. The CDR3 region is CASSPPLRGGVGPGYTF. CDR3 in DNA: TGTGCCAGCTCACCACCCCTTCGGGGGGGCGTTGGCCCTGGCTACACCTTC.

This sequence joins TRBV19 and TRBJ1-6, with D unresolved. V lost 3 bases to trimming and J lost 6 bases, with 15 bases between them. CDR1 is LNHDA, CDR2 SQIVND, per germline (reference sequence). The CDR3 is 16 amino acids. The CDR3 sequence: CASSIQTGISNSPLHF. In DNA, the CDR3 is TGTGCCAGTAGTATTCAAACGGGGATCAGTAATTCACCCCTCCACTTT.

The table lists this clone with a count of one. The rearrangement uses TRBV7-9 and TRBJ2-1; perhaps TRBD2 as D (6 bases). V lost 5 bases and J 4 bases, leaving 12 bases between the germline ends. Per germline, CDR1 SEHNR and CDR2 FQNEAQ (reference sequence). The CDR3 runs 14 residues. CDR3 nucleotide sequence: TGTGCCAGCAGCGGAAAGGGACTTTACAATGAGCAGTTCTTC. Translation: CASSGKGLYNEQFF.